The 28 T cell receptor beta chains below come from one sample, sequenced in a study of CD8 T cells in ankylosing spondylitis (dated by TCRdb to 2015 to 2018). The library was generated by 5' RACE. This sample was sequenced with an Illumina HiSeq 2500. TCRdb took the public reads, trimmed them with fastp at Q25, ran MiXCR for clone calling and kept in-frame beta chains. Under each unique CDR3 protein, matching rows form one entry showing the most common genes and DNA. This sample holds about 250,000 distinct CDR3 sequences; around 32% were observed only once. The ten largest clones represent 3.5% to 4.5% of the sample. The source material was blood, either unsorted or a sorted T cell fraction (not recorded which). All receptors derive from a male donor with ankylosing spondylitis or in good health (not recorded which).

The rearrangement links TRBV20-1 to TRBJ2-5; 8 nucleotides agree with TRBD1. The CDR3 is made up of 12 amino acids. Germline CDR1 reads DFQATT; CDR2 reads SNEGSKA (reference sequence). V was pared by 6 bases and J by 9 bases, with 9 bases of the junction left unmatched. The CDR3 DNA follows: TGCAGTGCGACGGGACAGGTGGTGGCCCAGTACTTC. It yields the protein CSATGQVVAQYF.

The rearrangement uses TRBV7-9 and TRBJ1-1, with D uncertain. The length of the CDR3 is 14 residues. Germline V CDR1 and CDR2: SEHNR, FQNEAQ (reference sequence). V was clipped by 3 bases and J by 4 bases, with 12 bases between them. DNA for the CDR3: TGTGCCAGCAGCTTGGTTCAACCTGGCACTGAAGCTTTCTTT. This gives the protein CASSLVQPGTEAFF.

The chain is built from TRBV15 and TRBJ1-1; no firm D call. This CDR3 contains 14 residues. From germline, CDR1 is LNHNV and CDR2 YYDKDF (reference sequence). Trimming cost V 0 bases and J 1 base, with 6 bases left between them. The chain's CDR3 is CATSRDWGNTEAFF. The CDR3 DNA is TGTGCCACCAGCAGAGATTGGGGGAACACTGAAGCTTTCTTT.

The chain recombines TRBV27 with TRBJ1-1, with D tentatively TRBD1 (6 bases). CDR3 length: 14 amino acids. Per the germline V gene, CDR1 is MNHEY and CDR2 is SMNVEV (reference sequence). V gave up 1 base and J gave up 2 bases, with 8 bases separating them. CDR3: CASSLWGPNTEAFF. As DNA, the CDR3 is TGTGCCAGCAGTTTATGGGGGCCCAACACTGAAGCTTTCTTT.

V is TRBV5-5 and J is TRBJ2-2; perhaps TRBD2 as D (7 bases). V dropped 2 bases and J dropped 7 bases, with 15 bases sitting between them. Germline V gene sequence: CDR1 SGHKS, CDR2 YYEKEE (reference sequence). The CDR3 covers 15 residues. CDR3 region: CASSFRPGGVGELFF. The CDR3 DNA reads TGTGCCAGCAGCTTTCGTCCGGGGGGCGTCGGGGAGCTGTTTTTT.

CDR3 in amino acids: CASSPGTGWYEQFF. In DNA form, the CDR3 reads TGTGCCAGCTCCCCGGGGACAGGGTGGTATGAGCAGTTCTTC. The chain employs TRBV6-1 and TRBJ2-1; TRBD1 matches at 9 bases. The V gene end was trimmed by 8 bases and the J gene end by 8 bases; junction bases not matched to a gene: 10. Germline loops: CDR1 MNHNS, CDR2 SASEGT. CDR3 length: 14 residues.

The chain carries TRBV7-9 and TRBJ2-2, with D possibly matching TRBD1 (5 bases). The CDR3 spans 12 residues. The V end lost 5 bases, the J end lost 6 bases, and 7 bases lay between the germline ends. Germline loops: CDR1 SEHNR, CDR2 FQNEAQ (reference sequence). CDR3: CASSQGSGELFF. DNA of the CDR3: TGTGCCAGCAGCCAGGGTTCCGGGGAGCTGTTTTTT.

This clonotype was picked up a small number of times. The chain recombines TRBV20-1 with TRBJ2-5; D possibly corresponds to TRBD1 (7 bases). Deletions cut 0 bases from V and 5 bases from J, with 16 bases between. The length of the CDR3 is 15 residues. CDR1 and CDR2 (germline): DFQATT, SNEGSKA (reference sequence). The CDR3 region has the DNA TGCAGTGCTAGAGATCCAGGGGGGCGCTGGGAGACCCAGTACTTC. Its translation is CSARDPGGRWETQYF.

The V call is TRBV7-6, the J call TRBJ2-1; 7 nucleotides match TRBD1. The CDR3 has 15 residues. V lost 5 bases, J lost 2 bases, and 6 bases stayed unmatched. Germline CDR1 reads SGHVS; CDR2 reads FNYEAQ. The CDR3 DNA is TGTGCCAGCAGCCCAGACAGGGTCGCCTACAATGAGCAGTTCTTC. This encodes CASSPDRVAYNEQFF. Full variable domain (remainder filled in from reference TRBV7-6 and TRBJ2-1): GAGVSQSPRYKVTKRGQDVALRCDPISGHVSLYWYRQALGQGPEFLTYFNYEAQQDKSGLPNDRFSAERPEGSISTLTIQRTEQRDSAMYRCASSPDRVAYNEQFFGPGTRLTVL.

This rearrangement joins TRBV7-6 to TRBJ2-2; the match to TRBD2 covers 7 bases. Losses at the gene ends were 1 base for V and 1 base for J; bases not matched to a gene: 6. This CDR3 contains 17 residues. Germline-derived CDR1 and CDR2 are SGHVS and FNYEAQ. CDR3 in amino acids: CASSLGMLAGNTGELFF. The CDR3 DNA reads TGTGCCAGCAGCTTAGGGATGTTAGCGGGGAACACCGGGGAGCTGTTTTTT.

This clonotype was picked up a small number of times. The chain combines TRBV5-1 with TRBJ1-1; no firm D call. Deletions cut 0 bases from V and 1 base from J, with 4 bases between. CDR1 is SGHRS and CDR2 is YFSETQ in the germline V gene. The CDR3 runs to 13 residues. CDR3 DNA sequence: TGCGCCAGCAGCTTGGACCCGAACACTGAAGCTTTCTTT. It codes for CASSLDPNTEAFF.

This clonotype was counted between two and nine times. The chain joins TRBV20-1 to TRBJ2-3; the match to TRBD2 covers 11 bases. Germline CDR1 and CDR2: DFQATT and SNEGSKA (reference sequence). The CDR3 runs to 16 residues. Trimming took 3 bases from V and 3 from J; bases not matched to a gene: 8. The CDR3 coding sequence is TGCAGTGCTAGGGTCTGGGTAGCGGGGGGGACAGATACGCAGTATTTT. Residues: CSARVWVAGGTDTQYF.

This clonotype showed up just a few times. The genes are TRBV7-9 and TRBJ2-1; TRBD1 agrees at 7 bases. With 1 base clipped from V and 12 bases from J, the junction kept 0 bases outside the gene matches. CDR3 length: 11 amino acids. Per the germline V gene, CDR1 is SEHNR and CDR2 is FQNEAQ (reference sequence). The CDR3 here is CASSLGQGQFF. CDR3 nucleotides: TGTGCCAGCAGCTTAGGACAGGGGCAGTTCTTC. The variable domain in full, with the rest retrieved from reference TRBV7-9 and TRBJ2-1, is DTGVSQNPRHKITKRGQNVTFRCDPISEHNRLYWYRQTLGQGPEFLTYFQNEAQLEKSRLLSDRFSAERPKGSFSTLEIQRTEQGDSAMYLCASSLGQGQFFGPGTRLTVL.

This clonotype was found a few times. This chain uses TRBV29-1 with TRBJ2-1; D might be TRBD2 (7 bases). This CDR3 is 15 amino acids long. Trimming took off 2 bases at V and 2 bases at J, with 13 bases between the two ends. Germline-derived CDR1 and CDR2 are SQVTM and ANQGSEA. CDR3 nucleotide sequence: TGCAGCGTTGAATTTGTGGGGGGGCCCTACAATGAGCAGTTCTTC. Translating gives CSVEFVGGPYNEQFF.

The chain is built from TRBV20-1 and TRBJ2-3; 15 bases align to TRBD2. Germline assignment: CDR1 DFQATT and CDR2 SNEGSKA (reference sequence). The junction had 2 bases not matched to a gene; V was cut back by 1 base and J by 12 bases. The CDR3 is made up of 13 amino acids. The CDR3 DNA is TGCAGTGCTAGAGGGGGACTAGCGGGGGGACAGTATTTT. This gives the protein CSARGGLAGGQYF.

V is TRBV12-3 or TRBV12-4 and J is TRBJ1-5; D gene uncertain. CDR3 size: 14 residues. Deletions cut 5 bases from V and 8 bases from J, with 16 bases between. In DNA form, the CDR3 reads TGTGCCAGCAGTCGCCCGCCCTCCGGGGAGCCCCAGCATTTT. Protein: CASSRPPSGEPQHF.

This clonotype has just a few counts. The V and J genes are TRBV20-1 and TRBJ1-2, with a tentative D call TRBD1 (5 bases). Trimming shortened V by 5 bases and J by 8 bases, and 12 bases separated the two germline ends. The CDR3 is made up of 11 amino acids. Germline assignment: CDR1 DFQATT and CDR2 SNEGSKA (reference sequence). This chain's CDR3 is CSADRRDGYTF. In DNA, the CDR3 is TGCAGTGCTGACCGGCGGGACGGCTACACCTTC.

The chain couples TRBV6-1 to TRBJ1-2; 10 positions agree with TRBD1. Germline V gives CDR1 MNHNS, CDR2 SASEGT. The CDR3 runs 17 residues. The ends lost 5 bases at V and 4 bases at J; junction bases unmatched: 13. The CDR3 DNA reads TGTGCCAGCAGTCGACTTTTTCGCGGACAGGGGGTCTATGGCTACACCTTC. Translating gives CASSRLFRGQGVYGYTF.

The V gene is TRBV28, the J gene TRBJ2-7, with a weak D call TRBD2 (6 bases). This CDR3 is built from 12 residues. Germline loops: CDR1 MDHEN, CDR2 SYDVKM. Between the trimmed V and J ends, which lost 6 bases and 5 bases, there was a span of 11 bases. The CDR3 loop reads CASRRGRNEQYF. For the CDR3, the DNA is TGTGCCAGCAGGCGGGGAAGGAACGAGCAGTACTTC.

The V call is TRBV11-2, the J call TRBJ1-2; 9 positions agree with TRBD1. Trimming at V came to 5 bases and at J to 6 bases, leaving 13 bases not matched to a gene. CDR1 is SGHAT, CDR2 FQNNGV, per germline. The CDR3 covers 16 residues. The CDR3 region has the DNA TGTGCCAGCAGCCCTCTAGATTCGGACAGGGGACATGGCTACACCTTC. Protein product: CASSPLDSDRGHGYTF.

The rearrangement links TRBV20-1 to TRBJ2-1, with a tentative D call TRBD2 (5 bases). V dropped 5 bases and J dropped 3 bases, with 11 bases sitting between them. CDR3 size: 13 residues. Germline loops: CDR1 DFQATT, CDR2 SNEGSKA (reference sequence). In DNA form, the CDR3 reads TGCAGTGCTCAAGGGCGGGTCTACAATGAGCAGTTCTTC. Protein product: CSAQGRVYNEQFF.

This clonotype has just a few counts. The rearrangement uses TRBV6-5 and TRBJ1-5; D remains unclear. This CDR3 comprises 14 residues. The V end lost 2 bases, the J end lost 4 bases, and 9 bases lay between the germline ends. Germline loops: CDR1 MNHEY, CDR2 SVGAGI. The DNA for the CDR3 is TGTGCCAGCAGTTACCATCCGGTTAATCAGCCCCAGCATTTT. This sequence encodes CASSYHPVNQPQHF.

This clonotype was observed a few times. The chain couples TRBV7-2 to TRBJ2-3; D is unclear. Trimming took 3 bases from V and 5 from J, leaving 6 bases between them. This CDR3 contains 12 residues. Germline loops: CDR1 SGHTA, CDR2 FQGNSA. The CDR3 nucleotides are TGTGCCAGCAGCTTTGATGTAGATACGCAGTATTTT. Translated, it gives CASSFDVDTQYF.

The gene calls are TRBV6-5 and TRBJ2-1, with 8 bases that match TRBD1. V shed 4 bases, J shed 7 bases, and the junction held 12 bases outside the gene matches. This CDR3 region has 16 residues. Germline CDR1 is MNHEY and CDR2 is SVGAGI. Here the CDR3 DNA reads TGTGCCAGCAGTTCCCCGGACAGGGCAGGGTCGAATGAGCAGTTCTTC. Protein product: CASSSPDRAGSNEQFF.

The chain carries TRBV12-3 or TRBV12-4 and TRBJ2-4, with TRBD1 identical over 9 bases. The trim removed 4 bases at V and 6 bases at J, leaving 13 bases unmatched. The CDR3 loop spans 17 amino acids. CDR3 bases: TGTGCCAGCAGTTCTCGGGACAGGGCGATCGGTAGAAACATTCAGTACTTC. Translating gives CASSSRDRAIGRNIQYF.

A single count supports this clonotype. V and J are TRBV19 and TRBJ1-1; 11 bases fit TRBD1. Germline trimming cut 7 bases from V and 4 bases from J; bases unmatched to any gene: 8. The CDR3 spans 15 residues. Germline V gene data show CDR1 as LNHDA and CDR2 as SQIVND (reference sequence). In nucleotides, the CDR3 is TGTGCCAGTATTACCCGGACAGGGGGCCGCACTGAAGCTTTCTTT. The encoded protein is CASITRTGGRTEAFF.

This clonotype was found a few times. The rearrangement joins TRBV7-2 to TRBJ1-5; TRBD1 agrees at 7 bases. The CDR3 covers 17 residues. Germline loops: CDR1 SGHTA, CDR2 FQGNSA. V lost 1 base, J lost 5 bases, and 11 bases stayed unmatched. The CDR3 DNA reads TGTGCCAGCAGCTTAGAGCGGGGGGGACAGATAGATCAGCCCCAGCATTTT. Translation: CASSLERGGQIDQPQHF.

The V call is TRBV29-1, the J call TRBJ2-1; TRBD1 matches at 9 bases. There are 14 residues in the CDR3. The V gene's germline CDR1 is SQVTM and CDR2 ANQGSEA. J gave up 8 bases and V 4 bases, and 9 bases lay outside the gene matches. This chain's CDR3 is CSVAGDREVDEQFF. The CDR3 region has the DNA TGCAGCGTTGCGGGGGACAGGGAGGTGGATGAGCAGTTCTTC.